This T cell receptor (beta chain) was sequenced in a study of human T cells and chemical hapten exposure. Study overall: On around 2 cm by around 2 cm of upper inner arm skin, sensitization was performed with 2% DPC. Study-wide points: The donors suffered from alopecia, so their immune response may not match that of healthy people.

Single cDNA molecules in the library carried unique molecular identifiers attached during preparation. TCRdb reprocessed the RACE reads via MiXCR and lists one record per CDR3 protein. The repertoire has roughly 40,000 distinct CDR3 sequences, roughly an eighth of them found once; the top ten carry around 2.5%. The time point denotes: patch test 3, about 24 weeks after DPC sensitization. Treatment specified: therapeutic diphenylcyclopropenone sensitization with weekly scalp DPC. The study extracted total RNA from unfractionated whole blood. The germline V gene has CDR1 MDHEN and CDR2 SYDVKM. The CDR3 totals 12 residues, both ends included. At least ten counts were recorded for this clonotype. Its antigen remains unknown. This CDR3 fails to terminate in the conserved phenylalanine or tryptophan, so it likely reflects a read error. The DNA is omitted, as the CDR3 cannot be located on it reliably, and the CDR3 follows TCRdb's listing.

The chain employs TRBV28 and TRBJ2-5; the table calls TRBD2, which could not be checked here. This clonotype was sampled from a woman aged 35 to 49 with alopecia areata. Some clones in this sample may be carry-over from other donors' samples. The material sequenced was whole blood, taken in connection with sensitization to the hapten diphenylcyclopropenone (DPC). CDR3: CASSTIGLAVML.